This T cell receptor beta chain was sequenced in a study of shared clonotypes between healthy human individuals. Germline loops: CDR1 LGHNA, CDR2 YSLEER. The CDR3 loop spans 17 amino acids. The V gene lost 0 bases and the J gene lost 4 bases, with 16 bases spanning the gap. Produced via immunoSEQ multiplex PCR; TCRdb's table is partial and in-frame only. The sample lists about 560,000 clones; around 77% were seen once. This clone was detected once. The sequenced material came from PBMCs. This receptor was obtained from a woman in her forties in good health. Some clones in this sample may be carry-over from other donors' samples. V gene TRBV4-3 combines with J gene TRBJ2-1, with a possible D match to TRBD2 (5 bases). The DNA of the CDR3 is TGCGCCAGCAGCCAAGATGGATTAGTAGGCGGGTACAATGAGCAGTTCTTC. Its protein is CASSQDGLVGGYNEQFF.